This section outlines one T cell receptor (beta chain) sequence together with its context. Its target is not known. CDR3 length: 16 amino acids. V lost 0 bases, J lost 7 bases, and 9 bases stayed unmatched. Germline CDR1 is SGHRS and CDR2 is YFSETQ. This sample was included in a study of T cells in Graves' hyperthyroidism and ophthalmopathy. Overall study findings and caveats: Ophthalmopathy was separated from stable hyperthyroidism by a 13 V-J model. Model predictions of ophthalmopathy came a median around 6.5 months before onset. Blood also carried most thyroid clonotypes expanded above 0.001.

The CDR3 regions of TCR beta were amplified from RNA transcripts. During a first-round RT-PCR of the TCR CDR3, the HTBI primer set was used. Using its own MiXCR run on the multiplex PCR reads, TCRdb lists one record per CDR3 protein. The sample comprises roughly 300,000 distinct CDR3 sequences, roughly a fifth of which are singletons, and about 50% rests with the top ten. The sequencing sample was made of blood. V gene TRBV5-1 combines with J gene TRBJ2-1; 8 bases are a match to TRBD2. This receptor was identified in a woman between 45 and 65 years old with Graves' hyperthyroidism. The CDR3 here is CASSLAPGLEGNEQFF. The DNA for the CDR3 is TGCGCCAGCAGCTTGGCTCCGGGACTAGAGGGGAATGAGCAGTTCTTC. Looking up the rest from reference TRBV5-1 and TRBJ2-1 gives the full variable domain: KAGVTQTPRYLIKTRGQQVTLSCSPISGHRSVSWYQQTPGQGLQFLFEYFSETQRNKGNFPGRFSGRQFSNSRSEMNVSTLELGDSALYLCASSLAPGLEGNEQFFGPGTRLTVL.